This T cell receptor (beta chain) was captured by sequencing in a study of CD8 T cells in ankylosing spondylitis. Findings and caveats of the study: A TCR beta motif of eight or nine highly homologous variants seemed to mark ankylosing spondylitis blood. Disease-linked clones proved CD8+ and comparatively uncommon in peripheral blood. Significant enrichment of disease-linked clones was reported in matched ankylosing spondylitis synovial fluid.

Only a few counts were recorded for this clonotype. Its antigen is currently unknown. The V segment lost 6 bases and the J segment 4 bases; nucleotides outside the gene matches: 10. The germline V gene has CDR1 MDHEN and CDR2 SYDVKM. The CDR3 length is 15 residues. One entry per CDR3 protein, called by TCRdb with MiXCR from the 5' RACE reads. The data contain roughly 370,000 distinct CDR3 sequences, under 25% of them seen just once; the ten biggest clones take up 15% to 20%. Source material: blood, either unsorted or a sorted T cell fraction (not recorded which). J is TRBJ2-7 and V is TRBV28, with TRBD2 identical over 9 bases. The sequence was collected from a male donor with ankylosing spondylitis. Here the CDR3 reads CASSTAGGRAYEQYF. DNA of the CDR3: TGTGCCAGCAGCACCGCGGGGGGGCGAGCTTACGAGCAGTACTTC.